This T cell receptor (beta chain) was captured by sequencing in a study of T cell responses to AZD1222 COVID-19 vaccine. The germline V and J ends were trimmed by 6 bases and 3 bases, with 6 bases remaining between them. The CDR3 has 11 residues. Looked up from germline, CDR1 is MNHEY and CDR2 is SVGAGI. Sequencing used immunoSEQ multiplex PCR; TCRdb keeps in-frame clones, though not all of them. The table includes under 150,000 clones, 85% to 95% detected once. The chain combines TRBV6-5 with TRBJ2-7, with D unresolved. Source: peripheral blood, taken on day 0 of AZD1222 vaccination. The sequence was collected from an adult in good health. CDR3 DNA: TGTGCCAGCAGCTCTAACTACGAGCAGTACTTC. Protein product: CASSSNYEQYF.